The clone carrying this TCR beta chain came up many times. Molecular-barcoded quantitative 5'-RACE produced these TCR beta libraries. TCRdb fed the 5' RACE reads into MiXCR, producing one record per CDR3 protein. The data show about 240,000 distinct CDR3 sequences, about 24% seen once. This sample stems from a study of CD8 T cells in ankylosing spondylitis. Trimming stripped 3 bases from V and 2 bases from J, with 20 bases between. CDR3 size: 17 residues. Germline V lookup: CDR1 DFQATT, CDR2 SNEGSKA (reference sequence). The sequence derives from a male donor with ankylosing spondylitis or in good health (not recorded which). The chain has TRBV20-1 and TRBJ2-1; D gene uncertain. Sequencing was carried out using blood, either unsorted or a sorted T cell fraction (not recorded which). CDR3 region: CSASKNPRSPTYNEQFF. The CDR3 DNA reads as TGCAGTGCTAGTAAAAACCCTAGGTCTCCTACCTACAATGAGCAGTTCTTC.